This entry lists 16 T cell receptor beta chains sequenced from one sample in a study of regulatory T cells in long-lasting Graves disease (TCRdb year 2021). Libraries were made using multiplex PCR. The instrument given in TCRdb is Illumina HiSeq 4000. iRepertoire HTBI primers and Arm-PCR amplification of CDR3 regions were used to construct TCR beta libraries. The public reads were reprocessed in TCRdb via fastp at Q25 and MiXCR, keeping in-frame beta chains. Each record represents a unique CDR3 protein, reported with the most common genes and DNA among its rows. The sample table contains 310,000 or so distinct CDR3 sequences; only one count was recorded for 22% of them. The ten biggest clones cover more than 55% of the sample. Sample time point, as interpreted from the label and publication: persistent/refractory GD, antithyroid drugs over 5 years with positive TRAb. For both TCR sequencing and RNA sequencing, RNA was extracted from PBMCs in TRIzol.

The sequencing here drew on peripheral blood mononuclear cells (PBMCs), taken when the disease was refractory, from a patient treated with antithyroid drugs. These TCRs come from a female donor with Graves disease.

The chain joins TRBV28 to TRBJ1-2; D unclear. Germline CDR1 MDHEN, CDR2 SYDVKM. The CDR3 loop spans 12 amino acids. Trimming left V 6 bases short and J 5 bases short, with 10 bases between. CDR3 in DNA: TGTGCCAGCAGCCCAGGACGGTATGGCTACACCTTC. Translation gives CASSPGRYGYTF.

This clonotype was observed at least ten times. The chain uses TRBV28 and TRBJ1-2; D may be TRBD1 (6 bases). The CDR3 length is 13 residues. Between the trimmed V and J ends, which lost 3 bases and 7 bases, there was a span of 12 bases. Germline lookup yields CDR1 MDHEN and CDR2 SYDVKM. The CDR3 DNA reads as TGTGCCAGCAGTTTGGGGGGGCGTTTTGGCTACACCTTC. This sequence encodes CASSLGGRFGYTF.

This clonotype turned up a few times. This sequence joins TRBV7-9 and TRBJ2-7; 7 bases line up with TRBD2. The V gene's germline CDR1 is SEHNR and CDR2 FQNEAQ (reference sequence). This CDR3 spans 18 amino acids. J lost 2 bases, V lost 4 bases, and 17 bases had no gene match. The chain's CDR3 is CASSSEKWGGDLTYEQYF. CDR3 nucleotides: TGTGCCAGCAGCTCAGAGAAGTGGGGGGGGGACTTAACCTACGAGCAGTACTTC.

The CDR3 coding sequence is TGTGCCAGCAGCTTCTCTAGCGGGAGGAACTCCTACGAGCAGTACTTC. Encoded protein: CASSFSSGRNSYEQYF. The chain uses TRBV7-9 and TRBJ2-7; TRBD2 agrees at 11 bases. The V gene's germline CDR1 is SEHNR and CDR2 FQNEAQ (reference sequence). This CDR3 spans 16 amino acids. After removal of 3 bases from V and 0 bases from J, the junction contained 4 bases not matched to a gene.

The chain uses TRBV27 and TRBJ1-2; maybe TRBD1 (5 bases). CDR1 and CDR2 (germline): MNHEY, SMNVEV (reference sequence). The CDR3 sequence is 16 residues long. V was cut by 5 bases and J by 7 bases, with 23 bases left in between. The CDR3 nucleotides are TGTGCCAGCAGTCACCGGGACGGATCCTTCGTAGCTGGCTACACCTTC. This encodes CASSHRDGSFVAGYTF.

V and J are TRBV19 and TRBJ2-2, with TRBD1 as a possible D gene (6 bases). V gave up 4 bases and J gave up 7 bases, with 16 bases separating them. The CDR3 runs to 15 residues. Germline CDR1 is LNHDA and CDR2 is SQIVND (reference sequence). The DNA of the CDR3 is TGTGCCAGTAGTAGATCAGGGGCGCTTGGCGGGGAGCTGTTTTTT. Amino acids: CASSRSGALGGELFF.

This chain connects TRBV4-2 to TRBJ2-7; 9 bases are a match to TRBD1. J lost 0 bases, V lost 0 bases, and 6 bases had no gene match. The germline gives CDR1 LGHNA, CDR2 YNFKEQ. The CDR3 is 17 residues long. In DNA form, the CDR3 reads TGTGCCAGCAGCCAAGATGTAGGACAGGGGTTCTCCTACGAGCAGTACTTC. Amino acid sequence: CASSQDVGQGFSYEQYF.

CDR3 protein: CASSLGEPSPLHF. Written as DNA, the CDR3 is TGTGCCAGCAGCTTAGGAGAACCATCACCCCTCCACTTT. The rearrangement uses TRBV7-9 and TRBJ1-6; no clear D gene. The CDR3 contains 13 residues. With 1 base removed from V and 10 bases from J, the gap between germline ends came to 8 bases. The germline V gene has CDR1 SEHNR and CDR2 FQNEAQ (reference sequence). Together with reference TRBV7-9 and TRBJ1-6, the CDR3 gives the full variable domain: DTGVSQNPRHKITKRGQNVTFRCDPISEHNRLYWYRQTLGQGPEFLTYFQNEAQLEKSRLLSDRFSAERPKGSFSTLEIQRTEQGDSAMYLCASSLGEPSPLHFGNGTRLTVT.

This clonotype was seen a handful of times. V and J are TRBV30 and TRBJ2-3; D is unclear. Germline CDR1 reads GTSNPN; CDR2 reads SVGIG (reference sequence). V lost 6 bases and J lost 0, with 10 bases in between. The CDR3 consists of 13 residues. This CDR3 reads CACTSASTDTQYF. The CDR3 coding sequence is TGTGCCTGCACCAGTGCGAGCACAGATACGCAGTATTTT.

The genes are TRBV6-1 and TRBJ2-7; possible D gene TRBD1, 6 bases. Germline CDR1 is MNHNS and CDR2 is SASEGT. The CDR3 is 14 amino acids. V gave up 4 bases and J gave up 0 bases, with 10 bases separating them. The CDR3 DNA is TGTGCCAGCAGTGGCAGGGGACCCTCCTACGAGCAGTACTTC. It yields the protein CASSGRGPSYEQYF.

This clonotype has more than one count but fewer than ten. The genes are TRBV6-1 and TRBJ2-2, with D possibly TRBD1 on 6 matching bases. CDR1 and CDR2 (germline): MNHNS, SASEGT. V shed 4 bases and J shed 5 bases, with 14 bases lying between them. The CDR3 sequence is 15 residues long. As DNA, the CDR3 is TGTGCCAGCAGTGGTCCGAGGGGGTCGACCGGGGAGCTGTTTTTT. Its translation is CASSGPRGSTGELFF.

There are many counts of this clonotype. The chain has TRBV7-8 and TRBJ1-4; no clear D. Germline-derived CDR1 and CDR2 are SGHVS and FQNEAQ. This CDR3 spans 14 amino acids. The germline V and J ends were trimmed by 3 bases and 8 bases, with 13 bases remaining between them. The DNA of the CDR3 is TGTGCCAGCAGCTTTGGGAGTCGTGACGAAAAACTGTTTTTT. Protein product: CASSFGSRDEKLFF. Full variable domain (rest looked up from reference TRBV7-8 and TRBJ1-4): GAGVSQSPRYKVAKRGQDVALRCDPISGHVSLFWYQQALGQGPEFLTYFQNEAQLDKSGLPSDRFFAERPEGSVSTLKIQRTQQEDSAVYLCASSFGSRDEKLFFGSGTQLSVL.

This clonotype appeared a few times. The gene calls are TRBV7-2 and TRBJ2-7; 10 bases are a match to TRBD2. Germline values: CDR1 SGHTA, CDR2 FQGNSA. The CDR3 is made up of 16 amino acids. With 3 bases clipped from V and 7 bases from J, the junction kept 12 bases outside the gene matches. CDR3 in DNA: TGTGCCAGCAGCTTGGAGTTGACTAGCGGGTCGCGGGAGCAGTACTTC. Its translation is CASSLELTSGSREQYF. Full variable domain (missing parts from reference TRBV7-2 and TRBJ2-7): GAGVSQSPSNKVTEKGKDVELRCDPISGHTALYWYRQSLGQGLEFLIYFQGNSAPDKSGLPSDRFSAERTGGSVSTLTIQRTQQEDSAVYLCASSLELTSGSREQYFGPGTRLTVT.

This clonotype occurred many times. The chain uses TRBV6-2 or TRBV6-3 and TRBJ1-2; 7 bases are shared with TRBD1. Germline values: CDR1 MNHEY, CDR2 SVGEGT. The CDR3 extends over 17 amino acids. Losses at the gene ends were 3 bases for V and 5 bases for J; bases not matched to a gene: 15. CDR3 in amino acids: CASSYTQGRFGMYGYTF. CDR3 sequence (DNA): TGTGCCAGCAGTTATACACAGGGGCGGTTCGGGATGTATGGCTACACCTTC.

The V gene is TRBV6-1, the J gene TRBJ1-3, with TRBD1 as a possible D gene (5 bases). Germline V lookup: CDR1 MNHNS, CDR2 SASEGT. There are 17 residues in the CDR3. The V end lost 1 base, the J end lost 0 bases, and 13 bases lay between the germline ends. For the CDR3, the DNA is TGTGCCAGCAGTGAAGGCGGATGGACACTCTCTGGAAACACCATATATTTT. It codes for CASSEGGWTLSGNTIYF.

This clonotype occurred many times. This rearrangement joins TRBV28 to TRBJ2-7; D is ambiguous. CDR1 and CDR2 from the germline V gene are MDHEN and SYDVKM. The CDR3 covers 12 residues. Trimming removed 5 bases at V and 4 bases at J, with 9 bases between. The CDR3 coding sequence is TGTGCCAGCAGTAAGGAGAGTTACGAGCAGTACTTC. Translated, it gives CASSKESYEQYF. The full variable domain, rest sourced from reference TRBV28 and TRBJ2-7, is DVKVTQSSRYLVKRTGEKVFLECVQDMDHENMFWYRQDPGLGLRLIYFSYDVKMKEKGDIPEGYSVSREKKERFSLILESASTNQTSMYLCASSKESYEQYFGPGTRLTVT.